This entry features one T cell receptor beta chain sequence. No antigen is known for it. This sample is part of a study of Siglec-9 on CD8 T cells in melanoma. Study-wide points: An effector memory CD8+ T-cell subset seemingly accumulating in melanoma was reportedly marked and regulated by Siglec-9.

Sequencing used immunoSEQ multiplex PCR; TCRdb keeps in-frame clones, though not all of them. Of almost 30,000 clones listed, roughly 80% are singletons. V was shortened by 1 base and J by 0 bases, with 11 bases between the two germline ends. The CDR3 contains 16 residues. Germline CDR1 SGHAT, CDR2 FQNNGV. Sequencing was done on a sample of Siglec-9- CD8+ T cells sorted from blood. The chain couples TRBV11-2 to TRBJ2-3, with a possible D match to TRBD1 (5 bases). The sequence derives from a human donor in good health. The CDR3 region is CASSLVGQGSTDTQYF. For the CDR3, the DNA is TGTGCCAGCAGCTTAGTTGGTCAGGGTAGCACAGATACGCAGTATTTT. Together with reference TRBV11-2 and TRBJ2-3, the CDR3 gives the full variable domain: EAGVAQSPRYKIIEKRQSVAFWCNPISGHATLYWYQQILGQGPKLLIQFQNNGVVDDSQLPKDRFSAERLKGVDSTLKIQPAKLEDSAVYLCASSLVGQGSTDTQYFGPGTRLTVL.